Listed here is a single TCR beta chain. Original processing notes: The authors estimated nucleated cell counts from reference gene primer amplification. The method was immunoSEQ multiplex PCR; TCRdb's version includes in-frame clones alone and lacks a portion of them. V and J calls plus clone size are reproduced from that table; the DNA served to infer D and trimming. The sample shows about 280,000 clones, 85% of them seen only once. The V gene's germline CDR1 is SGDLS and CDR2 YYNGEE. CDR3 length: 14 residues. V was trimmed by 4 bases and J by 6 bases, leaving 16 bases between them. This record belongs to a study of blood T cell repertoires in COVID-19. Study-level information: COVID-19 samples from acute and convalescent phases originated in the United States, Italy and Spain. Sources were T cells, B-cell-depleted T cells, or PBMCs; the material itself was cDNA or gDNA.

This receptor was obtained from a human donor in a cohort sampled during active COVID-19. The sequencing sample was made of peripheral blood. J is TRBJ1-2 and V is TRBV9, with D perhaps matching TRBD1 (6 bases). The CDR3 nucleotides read TGTGCCAGCAGCACCATGACAGGAACGAATGGCTACACCTTC. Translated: CASSTMTGTNGYTF.